Below are 13 T cell receptor beta chains sequenced from a single sample in a study of blood T cell repertoires in COVID-19. Sequencing used immunoSEQ multiplex PCR; TCRdb keeps in-frame clones, though not all of them. Of 90,000 to 130,000 clones in the sample, nearly 90% are singletons; the top ten hold around 5.1%. The sequencing input was peripheral blood. These receptor sequences come from a human donor in a cohort sampled during active COVID-19.

This chain links TRBV30 with TRBJ2-5; 9 bases are a match to TRBD1. CDR1 and CDR2 from the germline V gene are GTSNPN and SVGIG (reference sequence). CDR3 size: 14 residues. V lost 2 bases and J lost 4; bases outside the gene matches: 5. The CDR3 is CAWSRQGGGETQYF. The CDR3, as DNA: TGTGCCTGGAGTCGACAGGGGGGAGGAGAGACCCAGTACTTC.

This chain connects TRBV3-1 (or the pseudogene TRBV3-2) to TRBJ1-5; 8 nucleotides agree with TRBD1. CDR1 and CDR2 (germline): LGHDT, YNNKEL (reference sequence). This CDR3 region has 11 residues. Losses at the gene ends were 3 bases for V and 12 bases for J; bases not matched to a gene: 1. The CDR3 DNA reads TGTGCCAGCAGCCAGGACAGGGTCCAGCATTTT. It codes for CASSQDRVQHF.

This clone was observed once. The chain recombines TRBV7-2 with TRBJ2-1, with TRBD2 matching 13 bases. CDR1 SGHTA and CDR2 FQGNSA come from the germline V gene. V dropped 6 bases and J dropped 5; count of bases not matched to a gene: 4. The CDR3 spans 15 residues. CDR3 in DNA: TGTGCCAGCAGGGGGGGACTAGCGGGAAACAATGAGCAGTTCTTC. Translating it yields CASRGGLAGNNEQFF.

J is TRBJ2-1 and V is TRBV19; TRBD2 matches 9 bases. V lost 5 bases and J lost 10; bases outside the gene matches: 6. CDR3 length equals 13 residues. CDR1 is LNHDA, CDR2 SQIVND, per germline (reference sequence). This CDR3 is CASSLAGEGEQFF. CDR3 coding DNA: TGTGCCAGTAGTTTAGCGGGAGAGGGCGAGCAGTTCTTC.

This clone was seen a single time. The CDR3 nucleotides read TGTGCCAGCAGCTTCGGACAAAACACCGGGGAGCTGTTTTTT. Protein: CASSFGQNTGELFF. The chain uses TRBV7-3 and TRBJ2-2, with a weak D call TRBD1 (5 bases). The CDR3 totals 14 residues. The V gene lost 3 bases and the J gene lost 2 bases, with 7 bases spanning the gap. CDR1 SGHTA and CDR2 FQGTGA come from the germline V gene.

CDR3 region: CASSATGGSYNSPLHF. In DNA, the CDR3 is TGTGCCAGCAGCGCGACAGGGGGATCCTATAATTCACCCCTCCACTTT. The chain is built from TRBV14 and TRBJ1-6; 9 bases align to TRBD1. The CDR3 totals 16 residues. J gave up 1 base and V 5 bases, and 3 bases lay outside the gene matches. CDR1 is SGHDN, CDR2 FVKESK, per germline.

This clone was counted a single time. The gene calls are TRBV27 and TRBJ2-5, with 8 nucleotides matching TRBD1. From germline, CDR1 is MNHEY and CDR2 SMNVEV (reference sequence). This CDR3 has 15 residues. V trimming: 2 bases; J trimming: 1 base; junction bases outside the gene matches: 3. The CDR3 loop is CASSLGRGPQETQYF. The CDR3 nucleotides read TGTGCCAGCAGTTTAGGCAGGGGGCCCCAAGAGACCCAGTACTTC.

The chain joins TRBV20-1 to TRBJ2-7; possibly TRBD1 for D (7 bases). V was trimmed by 7 bases and J by 6 bases, leaving 13 bases between them. Germline lookup yields CDR1 DFQATT and CDR2 SNEGSKA (reference sequence). The CDR3 is made up of 11 amino acids. CDR3 sequence reads: CSGGQGGEQYF. The CDR3 DNA follows: TGCAGTGGAGGCCAGGGGGGCGAGCAGTACTTC.

The chain employs TRBV29-1 and TRBJ2-3; 11 bases match TRBD1. Per germline, CDR1 SQVTM and CDR2 ANQGSEA. V was clipped by 3 bases and J by 5 bases; unmatched bases: 4. The CDR3 length is 14 residues. CDR3 region: CSVDVDRGRDTQYF. CDR3 in DNA: TGCAGCGTTGATGTGGACAGGGGGCGAGATACGCAGTATTTT.

V and J are TRBV2 and TRBJ1-3; TRBD1 aligns across 7 bases. This CDR3 spans 15 amino acids. Trimming took 5 bases from V and 6 from J; bases not matched to a gene: 10. Germline values: CDR1 SNHLY, CDR2 FYNNEI. The CDR3 nucleotides read TGTGCCAGCAGTCCGGGGCAGGGGGTCCTAAACACCATATATTTT. It specifies CASSPGQGVLNTIYF.

Here the CDR3 reads CASSPSRGYGYTF. The CDR3 region has the DNA TGTGCCAGCAGCCCCTCCAGGGGCTATGGCTACACCTTC. V usage is TRBV12-3 or TRBV12-4 and J usage is TRBJ1-2; D perhaps matches TRBD1 (6 bases). The CDR3 sequence is 13 residues long. Trimming cost V 6 bases and J 4 bases, with 12 bases left between them.

This clone was detected a few times. The chain is built from TRBV7-3 and TRBJ2-2, with 10 nucleotides matching TRBD1. CDR1 is SGHTA, CDR2 FQGTGA, per germline. The V gene end was trimmed by 5 bases and the J gene end by 5 bases; junction bases not matched to a gene: 8. The CDR3 is made up of 16 amino acids. CDR3 bases: TGTGCCAGCAGCCGAAGACAGGGGGCCGGGACCGGGGAGCTGTTTTTT. Translated, it gives CASSRRQGAGTGELFF.

The CDR3 protein is CASSYHAPDSPGAQYF. CDR3 bases: TGTGCCAGCAGTTACCACGCCCCTGACAGCCCTGGGGCCCAGTACTTC. The chain has TRBV6-5 and TRBJ2-5, with D perhaps matching TRBD1 (5 bases). This CDR3 is built from 16 residues. V lost 2 bases to trimming and J lost 9 bases, with 22 bases between them. CDR1 and CDR2 (germline): MNHEY, SVGAGI.